A selection of T cell receptor beta chains follows, all from one sample in a study of identical twins. TCRdb used MiXCR to reprocess the 5' RACE reads, holding one entry per CDR3 protein. Counted here are 500,000 to 550,000 distinct CDR3 sequences, around 24% occurring once; the ten biggest clones make up 0.4% to 0.6%. The same sample was also studied in work on yellow fever vaccine responses in identical twins.

Material for sequencing was CD4+ T cells sorted from blood. The receptors shown here come from a woman aged 18-29 years in good health. Both conserved end residues are part of each CDR3. Fields, in order: clone size, D gene, V gene, J gene, CDR3 DNA, CDR3 protein. A D gene is named only where the DNA matches it firmly. Clone size appears in some rows only: once, few, many, or a class for an expanded clone.

abundance: -; d_gene: -; v_gene: TRBV6-1; j_gene: TRBJ1-2; CDR3nt: TGTGCCAGCAGCCAGGGGTCTTACTATGGCTACACCTTC; CDR3aa: CASSQGSYYGYTF
abundance: -; d_gene: -; v_gene: TRBV3-1; j_gene: TRBJ1-1; CDR3nt: TGTGCCAGCAGTCAATCTACGCTACTCGACACTGAAGCTTTCTTT; CDR3aa: CASSQSTLLDTEAFF
abundance: few; d_gene: TRBD2; v_gene: TRBV12-3/TRBV12-4; j_gene: TRBJ2-5; CDR3nt: TGTGCCAGCACTACGGGACTAGCAGGAGAGACCCAGTACTTC; CDR3aa: CASTTGLAGETQYF
abundance: few; d_gene: TRBD2; v_gene: TRBV4-1; j_gene: TRBJ2-1; CDR3nt: TGCGCCAGCAGCCTCCCGACCGGACTAGGATTTCATGAGCAGTTCTTC; CDR3aa: CASSLPTGLGFHEQFF
abundance: few; d_gene: TRBD1; v_gene: TRBV3-1; j_gene: TRBJ1-2; CDR3nt: TGTGCCAGCAGCCCCTGGTCTGAACAGGGGGGCGGCTACACCTTC; CDR3aa: CASSPWSEQGGGYTF
abundance: -; d_gene: -; v_gene: TRBV7-9; j_gene: TRBJ1-1; CDR3nt: TGTGCCAGCAGCTTAGAGTTAGGGGTGAACACTGAAGCTTTCTTT; CDR3aa: CASSLELGVNTEAFF
abundance: -; d_gene: -; v_gene: TRBV6-5; j_gene: TRBJ1-5; CDR3nt: TGTGCCAGCAGTTTAGAGTTCGGCAGCAATCAGCCCCAGCATTTT; CDR3aa: CASSLEFGSNQPQHF
abundance: few; d_gene: TRBD1; v_gene: TRBV5-1; j_gene: TRBJ2-1; CDR3nt: TGCGCCAGCAGCTTGACCCGGGACAGGGAGGGCAATGAGCAGTTCTTC; CDR3aa: CASSLTRDREGNEQFF
abundance: few; d_gene: TRBD2; v_gene: TRBV12-3/TRBV12-4; j_gene: TRBJ2-5; CDR3nt: TGTGCCAGCGGCGAGACTAGCGGGAGCCAGACCCAGTACTTC; CDR3aa: CASGETSGSQTQYF
abundance: -; d_gene: TRBD2; v_gene: TRBV20-1; j_gene: TRBJ2-1; CDR3nt: TGCAGTGCTACCCACGCGGGACTAGCGGGAGGGCCGGAAGGGCATGAGCAGTTCTTC; CDR3aa: CSATHAGLAGGPEGHEQFF
abundance: -; d_gene: TRBD2; v_gene: TRBV11-3; j_gene: TRBJ2-7; CDR3nt: TGTGCCAGCAGCTCTAGCGGGAAAAGCTCCTACGAGCAGTACTTC; CDR3aa: CASSSSGKSSYEQYF
abundance: few; d_gene: -; v_gene: TRBV27; j_gene: TRBJ2-1; CDR3nt: TGTGCCAGCAGTTTACGGGGGGCTGCCCTCCCAGAGTTCTTC; CDR3aa: CASSLRGAALPEFF
abundance: few; d_gene: -; v_gene: TRBV20-1; j_gene: TRBJ1-1; CDR3nt: TGCAGTGCTAGCCCCATCGGCACTGAAGCTTTCTTT; CDR3aa: CSASPIGTEAFF
abundance: few; d_gene: TRBD2; v_gene: TRBV5-1; j_gene: TRBJ2-1; CDR3nt: TGCGCCAGCAGCTTTGGGACTAGCGGGGGGACGCACAATGAGCAGTTCTTC; CDR3aa: CASSFGTSGGTHNEQFF
abundance: few; d_gene: TRBD2; v_gene: TRBV29-1; j_gene: TRBJ2-1; CDR3nt: TGCAGCGTGACGACTAGCGGGATGGTCAATGAGCAGTTCTTC; CDR3aa: CSVTTSGMVNEQFF
abundance: -; d_gene: -; v_gene: TRBV7-8; j_gene: TRBJ2-1; CDR3nt: TGTGCCAGCAGCTACACAGCCGCGACTAGCTCCTACAATGAGCAGTTCTTC; CDR3aa: CASSYTAATSSYNEQFF
abundance: -; d_gene: TRBD1; v_gene: TRBV29-1; j_gene: TRBJ2-7; CDR3nt: TGCTCGCGTTCAGCGGACAGGGGGACTTACGAGCAGTACTTC; CDR3aa: CSRSADRGTYEQYF
abundance: few; d_gene: TRBD2; v_gene: TRBV5-1; j_gene: TRBJ2-3; CDR3nt: TGCGCCAGCAGCCCCGGGACTAGCATCAAAGCAGATACGCAGTATTTT; CDR3aa: CASSPGTSIKADTQYF
abundance: -; d_gene: -; v_gene: TRBV6-5; j_gene: TRBJ1-5; CDR3nt: TGTGCCAGCAGTTACGGGGCGTATCAGCCCCAGCATTTT; CDR3aa: CASSYGAYQPQHF
abundance: -; d_gene: -; v_gene: TRBV6-5; j_gene: TRBJ2-2; CDR3nt: TGTGCCAGCAGTTACTCGTCTATCTTTCTCAGGGTTCGGACCGGGGAGCTGTTTTTT; CDR3aa: CASSYSSIFLRVRTGELFF
abundance: -; d_gene: -; v_gene: TRBV6-5; j_gene: TRBJ2-3; CDR3nt: TGTGCCAGCAGTTACGGGGGGCAAAACACAGATACGCAGTATTTT; CDR3aa: CASSYGGQNTDTQYF
abundance: few; d_gene: -; v_gene: TRBV6-1; j_gene: TRBJ1-4; CDR3nt: TGTGCCAGCAGTACCATTAATGCAGCAACTAATGAAAAACTGTTTTTT; CDR3aa: CASSTINAATNEKLFF
abundance: -; d_gene: TRBD1; v_gene: TRBV7-9; j_gene: TRBJ2-7; CDR3nt: TGTGCCAGCAGCCCCGGGACAGGGGGCGCATGGTCCTACGAGCAGTACTTC; CDR3aa: CASSPGTGGAWSYEQYF
abundance: -; d_gene: -; v_gene: TRBV9; j_gene: TRBJ2-3; CDR3nt: TGTGCCAGCAGCGTAGCTGCGGTCACAGATACGCAGTATTTT; CDR3aa: CASSVAAVTDTQYF
abundance: -; d_gene: TRBD1; v_gene: TRBV12-3/TRBV12-4; j_gene: TRBJ2-5; CDR3nt: TGTGCCAGCAGTTTAAGGCGACAGGGTGGGGAGACCCAGTACTTC; CDR3aa: CASSLRRQGGETQYF
abundance: few; d_gene: TRBD1; v_gene: TRBV7-9; j_gene: TRBJ2-1; CDR3nt: TGTGCCAGCAACCTACAGGGGGCTTACAATGAGCAGTTCTTC; CDR3aa: CASNLQGAYNEQFF
abundance: -; d_gene: TRBD1; v_gene: TRBV20-1; j_gene: TRBJ2-7; CDR3nt: TGCAGTGCGGGGGACAGGGACCACGAGCAGTACTTC; CDR3aa: CSAGDRDHEQYF
abundance: -; d_gene: -; v_gene: TRBV21-1; j_gene: TRBJ2-2; CDR3nt: TGTGCCAGCAGCATTCTCAGGGGGCGGCCCCTCGCGAACACCGGGGAGCTGTTTTTT; CDR3aa: CASSILRGRPLANTGELFF
abundance: -; d_gene: TRBD2; v_gene: TRBV5-1; j_gene: TRBJ2-7; CDR3nt: TGCGCCAGCAGCTTGGCTCCTAGCGGGAAGTATAGCTACGAGCAGTACTTC; CDR3aa: CASSLAPSGKYSYEQYF
abundance: few; d_gene: -; v_gene: TRBV20-1; j_gene: TRBJ2-1; CDR3nt: TGCAGTGCCCGACCGGGTAGCCGTGAGCAGTTCTTC; CDR3aa: CSARPGSREQFF
abundance: many; d_gene: TRBD1; v_gene: TRBV16; j_gene: TRBJ2-7; CDR3nt: TGTGCCAGCAGCCGAGGACAGGGCTCCTACGAGCAGTACTTC; CDR3aa: CASSRGQGSYEQYF